The 4 T cell receptor beta chains below all came from one sample that was sequenced in a study of blood T cell repertoires in COVID-19. Clones were sequenced by immunoSEQ multiplex PCR, and TCRdb holds only the in-frame ones, with some missing. The sample carries some 500,000 clones, around 87% recorded once. Sequenced input: PBMCs or T cells enriched from blood (not recorded which). These receptors came from a middle-aged woman who had recovered from COVID-19.

This CDR3 reads CASSLGQGQGEQYF. The CDR3 region has the DNA TGCGCCAGCAGCTTGGGCCAGGGGCAAGGGGAGCAGTACTTC. V is TRBV5-1 and J is TRBJ2-7; D might be TRBD1 (6 bases). V gave up 0 bases and J gave up 7 bases, with 14 bases separating them. Germline lookup yields CDR1 SGHRS and CDR2 YFSETQ. The CDR3 runs 14 residues.

This chain connects TRBV19 to TRBJ1-2; D is possibly TRBD1 (6 bases). The CDR3 spans 13 residues. The germline V gene encodes CDR1 LNHDA and CDR2 SQIVND (reference sequence). V dropped 10 bases and J dropped 8 bases, with 20 bases sitting between them. CDR3 in DNA: TGTGCCATATTCCCAGGGGATTCAGGGGGCTACACCTTC. Amino acid sequence: CAIFPGDSGGYTF.

The V and J genes are TRBV5-6 and TRBJ2-7; 12 nucleotides line up with TRBD2. CDR3 length: 16 residues. From germline, CDR1 is SGHDT and CDR2 YYEEEE. The V gene end was trimmed by 4 bases and the J gene end by 1 base; junction bases not matched to a gene: 6. CDR3 amino acids: CASSPAGLAGSYEQYF. The CDR3 coding sequence is TGTGCCAGCAGCCCAGCCGGACTAGCGGGGTCCTACGAGCAGTACTTC.

J is TRBJ1-1 and V is TRBV16, with TRBD1 matching over 7 bases. J gave up 5 bases and V 3 bases, and 12 bases lay outside the gene matches. The CDR3 length is 16 residues. Germline V gives CDR1 KGHSY, CDR2 FQNENV. The DNA of the CDR3 is TGTGCCAGCAGCCATGCCAGACAGGGTCAGTGGACTGAAGCTTTCTTT. The encoded protein is CASSHARQGQWTEAFF.